The present entry profiles one T cell receptor (beta chain) with its context. Other DNA variants within this sample encode the same CDR3. This sample is drawn from a study of blood T cell repertoires in COVID-19. Study summary: The cDNA or gDNA used as material had been derived from T cells, B-cell-depleted T cells, or PBMCs.

As originally analysed: It was from reference gene primer amplification that nucleated cell counts were estimated. Generated by immunoSEQ multiplex PCR, the TCRdb table keeps only in-frame clones and is missing some. The DNA gave D and trimming, while V, J and clone size come from that table. The data show 200,000 to 300,000 clones, with 90% seen just once and 3.5% to 4.5% held by the top ten. The sequencing sample was made of peripheral blood. The sequence was obtained from a middle-aged woman with acute or convalescent COVID-19.

This CDR3 reads CASSFTGGGNQPQHF. CDR3 nucleotides: TGTGCCAGCAGCTTCACAGGGGGTGGGAATCAGCCCCAGCATTTT. The chain carries TRBV7-2 and TRBJ1-5; 8 bases fit TRBD1. V was pared by 3 bases and J by 4 bases, with 5 bases of the junction left unmatched. The CDR3 spans 15 residues. The germline CDR1 and CDR2 sequences are SGHTA and FQGNSA.